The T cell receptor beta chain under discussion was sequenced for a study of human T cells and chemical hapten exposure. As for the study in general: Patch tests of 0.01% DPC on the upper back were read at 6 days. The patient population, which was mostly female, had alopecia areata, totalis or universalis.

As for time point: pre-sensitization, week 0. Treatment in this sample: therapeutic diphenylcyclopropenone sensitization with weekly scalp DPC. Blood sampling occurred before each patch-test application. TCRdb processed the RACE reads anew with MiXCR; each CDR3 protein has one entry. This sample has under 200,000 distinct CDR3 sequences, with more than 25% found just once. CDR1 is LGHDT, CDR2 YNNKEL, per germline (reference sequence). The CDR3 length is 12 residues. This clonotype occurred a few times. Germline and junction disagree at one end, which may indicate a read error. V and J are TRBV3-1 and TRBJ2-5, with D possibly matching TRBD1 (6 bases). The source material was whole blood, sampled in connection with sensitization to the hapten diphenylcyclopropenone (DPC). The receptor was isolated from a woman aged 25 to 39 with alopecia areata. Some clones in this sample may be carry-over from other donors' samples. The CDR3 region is CASSQDRETQYF. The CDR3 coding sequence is TGCGCCAGCAGCCAGGACAGAGAGACCCAGTACTTC.